The 23 T cell receptor beta chains below come from one sample, sequenced in a study of CD8 T cells in ankylosing spondylitis. TCRdb used MiXCR to reprocess the 5' RACE reads, holding one entry per CDR3 protein. This table holds about 230,000 distinct CDR3 sequences, 8% to 10% found once. The sequenced sample consisted of blood, either unsorted or a sorted T cell fraction (not recorded which). The receptors here all came from a female donor with ankylosing spondylitis or in good health (not recorded which).

This clonotype appeared many times. This rearrangement joins TRBV5-5 to TRBJ2-1, with D tentatively TRBD2 (6 bases). V dropped 0 bases and J dropped 10 bases, with 14 bases sitting between them. Germline V gives CDR1 SGHKS, CDR2 YYEKEE (reference sequence). The CDR3 runs to 14 residues. This CDR3 is CASSLATGGIEQFF. In DNA, the CDR3 is TGTGCCAGCAGCTTGGCTACCGGGGGTATAGAGCAGTTCTTC.

This clonotype was seen ten or more times. V gene TRBV7-3 combines with J gene TRBJ1-6; D is unresolved. The CDR3 has 13 residues. Germline CDR1 and CDR2: SGHTA and FQGTGA. Trimming removed 5 bases at V and 8 bases at J, with 10 bases between. The CDR3 DNA sequence: TGTGCCAGCAGCCCCCGGAGGGATTCACCCCTCCACTTT. Amino acids: CASSPRRDSPLHF.

This clonotype occurred many times. V and J are TRBV7-9 and TRBJ2-7; D is perhaps TRBD2 (6 bases). CDR3 size: 14 residues. CDR1 is SEHNR, CDR2 FQNEAQ, per germline (reference sequence). V shed 7 bases and J shed 6 bases, with 19 bases lying between them. The chain's CDR3 is CASIGGQGMGEQYF. CDR3 bases: TGTGCCAGCATCGGAGGGCAGGGAATGGGCGAGCAGTACTTC.

This clonotype was detected ten times or more. The rearrangement uses TRBV7-2 and TRBJ2-2; no definite D call. V was clipped by 4 bases and J by 3 bases, with 9 bases between them. In germline, CDR1 is SGHTA, CDR2 FQGNSA. This CDR3 has 14 residues. CDR3 sequence reads: CASSYDLYTGELFF. The CDR3 nucleotides are TGTGCCAGCAGCTACGACCTATACACCGGGGAGCTGTTTTTT.

This clonotype was counted ten times or more. V is TRBV9 and J is TRBJ1-2, with D possibly matching TRBD1 (6 bases). Between the trimmed V and J ends, which lost 2 bases and 2 bases, there was a span of 13 bases. The germline V gene encodes CDR1 SGDLS and CDR2 YYNGEE. CDR3 size: 15 residues. Written as DNA, the CDR3 is TGTGCCAGCAGCGTTCAGGGGTCCCTAAACTATGGCTACACCTTC. Amino acid sequence: CASSVQGSLNYGYTF.

This clonotype has ten or more counts. CDR3 sequence reads: CSVRTSSHQYF. The CDR3 DNA sequence: TGCAGCGTTAGGACTAGCTCGCACCAGTACTTC. This sequence joins TRBV29-1 and TRBJ2-5; 8 nucleotides match TRBD2. The germline V gene has CDR1 SQVTM and CDR2 ANQGSEA. The CDR3 spans 11 residues. Trimming took 5 bases from V and 10 from J; bases not matched to a gene: 6.

This clonotype showed up many times. This chain connects TRBV3-1 to TRBJ2-1; D not resolved. The CDR3 consists of 11 residues. With 2 bases removed from V and 10 bases from J, the gap between germline ends came to 6 bases. CDR1 is LGHDT and CDR2 is YNNKEL in the germline V gene (reference sequence). The CDR3 bases are TGTGCCAGCAGCCAAATCAGAGAGCAGTTCTTC. It yields the protein CASSQIREQFF.

This clonotype was seen at least ten times. The chain employs TRBV12-3 or TRBV12-4 and TRBJ1-4; D uncertain. This CDR3 spans 12 amino acids. V was shortened by 5 bases and J by 8 bases, with 9 bases between the two germline ends. CDR3 loop: CASSHFEEKLFF. DNA of the CDR3: TGTGCCAGCAGTCACTTCGAGGAAAAACTGTTTTTT.

This clonotype was detected ten times or more. V usage is TRBV19 and J usage is TRBJ1-5; a weak D match, TRBD1 (6 bases). V gave up 2 bases and J gave up 6 bases, with 11 bases separating them. CDR1 is LNHDA, CDR2 SQIVND, per germline (reference sequence). This CDR3 has 14 amino acids. The CDR3 spells CASSIQGYGQPQHF. The CDR3 DNA sequence: TGTGCCAGTAGTATACAGGGGTATGGTCAGCCCCAGCATTTT.

Many counts were recorded for this clonotype. V is TRBV20-1 and J is TRBJ1-1; maybe TRBD1 (5 bases). V lost 6 bases and J lost 4, with 12 bases in between. CDR3 size: 12 residues. CDR1 and CDR2 (germline): DFQATT, SNEGSKA (reference sequence). The CDR3 spells CSAGGGGTEAFF. In nucleotides, the CDR3 is TGCAGTGCAGGCGGGGGAGGCACTGAAGCTTTCTTT.

In its sample, this clonotype was seen a few times. The rearrangement uses TRBV29-1 and TRBJ2-7; D is uncertain. V was cut by 4 bases and J by 1 base, with 11 bases left in between. This CDR3 comprises 13 residues. Per the germline V gene, CDR1 is SQVTM and CDR2 is ANQGSEA. The CDR3 is CSVGVASSYEQYF. CDR3 in DNA: TGCAGCGTTGGGGTAGCTTCTTCCTACGAGCAGTACTTC.

This clonotype turned up a few times. It may be a read error: a sequence one base away is much more abundant. The rearrangement joins TRBV20-1 to TRBJ2-2; D is uncertain. Germline V lookup: CDR1 DFQATT, CDR2 SNEGSKA (reference sequence). CDR3 length equals 12 residues. CDR3 nucleotides: TGCAGTTTTGGACGGCTCACCAGGGAGCTGTTTTTT. The encoded protein is CSFGRLTRELFF.

This clonotype was counted many times. This sequence joins TRBV7-6 and TRBJ1-2; D gene uncertain. V lost 5 bases to trimming and J lost 4 bases, with 14 bases between them. In germline, CDR1 is SGHVS, CDR2 FNYEAQ. The CDR3 totals 14 residues. CDR3 amino acids: CASSPLGSIYGYTF. CDR3 DNA sequence: TGTGCCAGCAGCCCCTTAGGGTCGATCTATGGCTACACCTTC.

This clonotype was detected ten times or more. The V call is TRBV30, the J call TRBJ2-7; D ambiguous. V was trimmed by 0 bases and J by 2 bases, leaving 5 bases between them. Germline values: CDR1 GTSNPN, CDR2 SVGIG (reference sequence). The CDR3 is 12 residues long. CDR3 in DNA: TGTGCCTGGAGTGTAGCAGCCTACGAGCAGTACTTC. Translating it yields CAWSVAAYEQYF.

This clonotype was detected ten times or more. The chain carries TRBV20-1 and TRBJ1-6, with 11 bases aligning to TRBD1. Trimming cost V 5 bases and J 6 bases; bases outside gene matches: 3. CDR3 length: 14 residues. Looked up from germline, CDR1 is DFQATT and CDR2 is SNEGSKA (reference sequence). Here the CDR3 reads CSAADRGLNSPLHF. The CDR3 nucleotides are TGCAGTGCTGCGGACAGGGGGCTTAATTCACCCCTCCACTTT.

This clonotype was recorded at least ten times. The chain links TRBV20-1 to TRBJ2-5; TRBD2 agrees at 14 bases. Per germline, CDR1 DFQATT and CDR2 SNEGSKA (reference sequence). Trimming removed 3 bases from V and 3 bases from J; junction bases left unmatched: 9. The CDR3 is 17 amino acids. The CDR3 loop reads CSARLGTSGRGEETQYF. In DNA form, the CDR3 reads TGCAGTGCTAGGCTCGGGACTAGCGGGAGAGGGGAAGAGACCCAGTACTTC.

This clonotype was recorded many times. This chain links TRBV20-1 with TRBJ2-3; D might be TRBD2 (5 bases). Germline V gene data show CDR1 as DFQATT and CDR2 as SNEGSKA (reference sequence). There are 12 residues in the CDR3. V was pared by 1 base and J by 5 bases, with 7 bases between. CDR3 DNA sequence: TGCAGTGCTAGAGTCGGGGTAGATACGCAGTATTTT. As protein: CSARVGVDTQYF.

This clonotype occurred many times. J is TRBJ2-4 and V is TRBV6-1, with D unclear. The CDR3 runs 11 residues. In germline, CDR1 is MNHNS, CDR2 SASEGT. The CDR3 here is CATSRAHIQYF. The CDR3 DNA is TGTGCTACCAGTCGGGCGCACATTCAGTACTTC.

The chain is built from TRBV25-1 and TRBJ1-3; D unclear. With 2 bases removed from V and 0 bases from J, the gap between germline ends came to 11 bases. This CDR3 has 16 residues. Per germline, CDR1 MGHDK and CDR2 SYGVNS. The CDR3: CASSEVGRYSGNTIYF. The CDR3 nucleotides read TGTGCCAGCAGTGAAGTAGGCAGATACTCTGGAAACACCATATATTTT.

This clonotype has at least ten counts. The J gene is TRBJ1-6, the V gene TRBV12-3 or TRBV12-4; D remains unclear. V was trimmed by 3 bases and J by 10 bases, leaving 7 bases between them. The CDR3 length is 12 residues. The CDR3 protein is CASSFWQSPLHF. In DNA form, the CDR3 reads TGTGCCAGCAGTTTCTGGCAATCACCCCTCCACTTT.

This clonotype has ten or more counts. The chain recombines TRBV15 with TRBJ2-5; D gene ambiguous. V was pared by 1 base and J by 4 bases, with 7 bases between. The V gene's germline CDR1 is LNHNV and CDR2 YYDKDF (reference sequence). The CDR3 extends over 13 amino acids. CDR3 sequence: CATSRGPLETQYF. For the CDR3, the DNA is TGTGCCACCAGCAGAGGCCCTCTAGAGACCCAGTACTTC.

This clonotype came up many times. The chain is built from TRBV6-1 and TRBJ2-7; 7 bases are shared with TRBD2. CDR3 length equals 14 residues. V shed 7 bases and J 7 bases; nucleotides not matched to a gene: 13. Germline V lookup: CDR1 MNHNS, CDR2 SASEGT. CDR3 sequence (DNA): TGTGCCAGCACCAAAGCGGGATCTCGGGGGGAGCAGTACTTC. This encodes CASTKAGSRGEQYF.

At least ten counts were recorded for this clonotype. CDR3 sequence: CASSFSTSGQFF. The CDR3 coding sequence is TGTGCCAGCAGCTTTAGCACGTCCGGGCAGTTCTTC. V gene TRBV5-6 combines with J gene TRBJ2-1; D unclear. Trimming took off 2 bases at V and 12 bases at J, with 12 bases between the two ends. The germline gives CDR1 SGHDT, CDR2 YYEEEE. The CDR3 loop spans 12 amino acids.